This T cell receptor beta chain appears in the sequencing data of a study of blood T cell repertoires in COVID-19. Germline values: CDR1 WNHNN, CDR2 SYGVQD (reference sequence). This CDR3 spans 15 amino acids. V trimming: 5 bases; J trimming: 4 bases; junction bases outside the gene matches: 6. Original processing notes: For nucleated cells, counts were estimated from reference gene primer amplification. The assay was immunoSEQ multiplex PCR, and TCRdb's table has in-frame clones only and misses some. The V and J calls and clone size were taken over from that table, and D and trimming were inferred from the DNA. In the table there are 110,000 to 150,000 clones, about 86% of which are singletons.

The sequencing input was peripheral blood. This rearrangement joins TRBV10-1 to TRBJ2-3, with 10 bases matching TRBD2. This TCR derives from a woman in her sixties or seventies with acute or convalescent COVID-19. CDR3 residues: CASSKGLADADTQYF. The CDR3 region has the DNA TGCGCCAGCAGTAAAGGACTAGCGGATGCAGATACGCAGTATTTT.